The clone carrying this T cell receptor (beta chain) was recorded a few times. Its target is not known. TCRdb analysed the RT-PCR reads with MiXCR anew, one entry per CDR3 protein. The table shows a few hundred thousand distinct CDR3 sequences, with approximately 6.9% occurring only once. The V end was cut by 5 bases, the J end by 7 bases, with 15 bases between. The CDR3 loop spans 13 amino acids. CDR1 is MGHDK, CDR2 SYGVNS, per germline. The sample belongs to a study of response to subunit inactivated influenza vaccine. Study-wide results and caveats: Researchers suggested that each seasonal influenza vaccination recruits few new T cells.

Here the sequenced sample was PBMCs from blood, taken around 25 months after vaccination. The chain uses TRBV25-1 and TRBJ2-7; the D is unclear. The source is a man between 50 and 69 years old who received an inactivated influenza vaccine. The CDR3 DNA reads TGTGCCAGCAGTATACTGGGGTTTCAGGAGCAGTACTTC. It codes for CASSILGFQEQYF.